The next 24 T cell receptor beta chains were all read from a single sample in a study of blood T cell repertoires in COVID-19. The method was immunoSEQ multiplex PCR; TCRdb's version includes in-frame clones alone and lacks a portion of them. The sample holds a few hundred thousand clones, about nine tenths seen once. The sequenced sample consisted of peripheral blood. These TCRs come from a woman aged 25 to 39 with COVID-19, enrolled during active disease.

The chain carries TRBV19 and TRBJ2-7; the match to TRBD1 covers 9 bases. This CDR3 spans 17 amino acids. With 3 bases clipped from V and 1 base from J, the junction kept 10 bases outside the gene matches. CDR1 and CDR2 (germline): LNHDA, SQIVND (reference sequence). The CDR3 sequence is CASSISTGTGSSYEQYF. In DNA, the CDR3 is TGTGCCAGTAGTATCTCAACCGGGACAGGGTCTTCCTACGAGCAGTACTTC.

J is TRBJ2-3 and V is TRBV5-1; 8 bases align to TRBD1. Germline CDR1 and CDR2: SGHRS and YFSETQ. Unmatched junction bases numbered 7, after V lost 5 bases and J lost 5 bases. CDR3 size: 14 residues. The CDR3 nucleotides are TGCGCCAGCAGAGTCAGGGGGCTGTTAGATACGCAGTATTTT. Amino acid sequence: CASRVRGLLDTQYF. Looking up the rest from reference TRBV5-1 and TRBJ2-3 gives the full variable domain: KAGVTQTPRYLIKTRGQQVTLSCSPISGHRSVSWYQQTPGQGLQFLFEYFSETQRNKGNFPGRFSGRQFSNSRSEMNVSTLELGDSALYLCASRVRGLLDTQYFGPGTRLTVL.

V usage is TRBV7-9 and J usage is TRBJ2-5; D not resolved. Germline values: CDR1 SEHNR, CDR2 FQNEAQ (reference sequence). Trimming cost V 1 base and J 5 bases, with 14 bases left between them. This CDR3 comprises 15 residues. CDR3 protein: CASSLGFGERETQYF. CDR3 bases: TGTGCCAGCAGCTTAGGATTTGGAGAAAGGGAGACCCAGTACTTC.

This sequence joins TRBV5-1 and TRBJ2-7, with 8 positions matching TRBD1. The CDR3 sequence is 15 residues long. The trim removed 4 bases at V and 5 bases at J, leaving 11 bases unmatched. Germline CDR1 and CDR2: SGHRS and YFSETQ. CDR3 sequence (DNA): TGCGCCAGCAGCCCGCGACAGGGGATAAGGAACGAGCAGTACTTC. As protein: CASSPRQGIRNEQYF.

The chain is built from TRBV29-1 and TRBJ1-2; D ambiguous. The CDR3 totals 11 residues. Between the trimmed V and J ends, which lost 4 bases and 3 bases, there was a span of 6 bases. In germline, CDR1 is SQVTM, CDR2 ANQGSEA. The CDR3 sequence: CSVGGDYGYTF. In DNA, the CDR3 is TGCAGCGTTGGGGGAGACTATGGCTACACCTTC.

This rearrangement joins TRBV6-1 to TRBJ2-6; TRBD1 matches at 7 bases. Per the germline V gene, CDR1 is MNHNS and CDR2 is SASEGT. The V gene end was trimmed by 0 bases and the J gene end by 0 bases; junction bases not matched to a gene: 11. This CDR3 region has 20 residues. CDR3 in amino acids: CASSEALSTGLSSGANVLTF. CDR3 DNA sequence: TGTGCCAGCAGTGAAGCGCTTTCGACAGGGCTAAGCTCTGGGGCCAACGTCCTGACTTTC.

The chain links TRBV28 to TRBJ2-7; the match to TRBD2 covers 9 bases. V was pared by 6 bases and J by 3 bases, with 6 bases of the junction left unmatched. This CDR3 is built from 14 residues. Germline CDR1 MDHEN, CDR2 SYDVKM. CDR3 sequence reads: CASRKGTSNYEQYF. CDR3 coding DNA: TGTGCCAGCAGGAAAGGGACTAGCAACTACGAGCAGTACTTC.

The J gene is TRBJ1-1, the V gene TRBV5-1; no clear D. The CDR3 is 16 residues long. CDR1 and CDR2 (germline): SGHRS, YFSETQ. The V end was cut by 4 bases, the J end by 0 bases, with 16 bases between. For the CDR3, the DNA is TGCGCCAGCAGCCAACCTGGGGAGAGCATGAACACTGAAGCTTTCTTT. This codes for CASSQPGESMNTEAFF.

This clone has a single count. At one boundary the junction diverges from the germline segment, which might be a read error. This sequence joins TRBV5-1 and TRBJ2-1; tentative D call: TRBD1 (6 bases). The CDR3 spans 12 residues. Germline values: CDR1 SGHRS, CDR2 YFSETQ. The CDR3: CASQDRTVSWVF. The CDR3 coding sequence is TGCGCCAGTCAAGACCGGACAGTTTCTTGGGTCTTC.

This sequence joins TRBV7-9 and TRBJ1-1; D unclear. The CDR3 contains 13 residues. The V gene's germline CDR1 is SEHNR and CDR2 FQNEAQ (reference sequence). The ends were cut back, 5 bases at V and 1 base at J, with 8 bases in the middle. DNA for the CDR3: TGTGCCAGCAGCGACGACACGAACACTGAAGCTTTCTTT. It translates to CASSDDTNTEAFF. The variable domain in full, with the rest retrieved from reference TRBV7-9 and TRBJ1-1, is DTGVSQNPRHKITKRGQNVTFRCDPISEHNRLYWYRQTLGQGPEFLTYFQNEAQLEKSRLLSDRFSAERPKGSFSTLEIQRTEQGDSAMYLCASSDDTNTEAFFGQGTRLTVV.

The gene calls are TRBV5-5 and TRBJ2-7, with 7 bases fitting TRBD2. CDR1 SGHKS and CDR2 YYEKEE come from the germline V gene (reference sequence). V was pared by 0 bases and J by 3 bases, with 6 bases of the junction left unmatched. The CDR3 length is 15 residues. The CDR3 DNA reads as TGTGCCAGCAGCTTGGTAGCGCTAGCGGACTACGAGCAGTACTTC. It yields the protein CASSLVALADYEQYF.

This clone was picked up a small number of times. The V gene is TRBV5-1, the J gene TRBJ1-2, with 9 bases lining up with TRBD1. Germline V lookup: CDR1 SGHRS, CDR2 YFSETQ. The CDR3 length is 17 residues. V dropped 4 bases and J dropped 3; count of bases not matched to a gene: 13. The CDR3 DNA is TGCGCCAGCAGCGGAGGGACAGGGAGAAAAATATACTATGGCTACACCTTC. It translates to CASSGGTGRKIYYGYTF.

The chain links TRBV5-1 to TRBJ1-1; 7 bases fit TRBD1. The CDR3 loop spans 16 amino acids. Germline V lookup: CDR1 SGHRS, CDR2 YFSETQ. V shed 5 bases, J shed 4 bases, and the junction held 14 bases outside the gene matches. The DNA for the CDR3 is TGCGCCAGCAGTAGGACAGGCGGCGGGGTATCCACTGAAGCTTTCTTT. This gives the protein CASSRTGGGVSTEAFF. Looking up the rest from reference TRBV5-1 and TRBJ1-1 gives the full variable domain: KAGVTQTPRYLIKTRGQQVTLSCSPISGHRSVSWYQQTPGQGLQFLFEYFSETQRNKGNFPGRFSGRQFSNSRSEMNVSTLELGDSALYLCASSRTGGGVSTEAFFGQGTRLTVV.

V and J are TRBV5-1 and TRBJ1-3, with TRBD1 identical over 7 bases. Trimming cost V 0 bases and J 3 bases; bases outside gene matches: 3. The length of the CDR3 is 15 residues. Looked up from germline, CDR1 is SGHRS and CDR2 is YFSETQ. The CDR3 bases are TGCGCCAGCAGCTTGGTGCAGGGGGTTGGAAACACCATATATTTT. Translation gives CASSLVQGVGNTIYF.

The chain carries TRBV6-2 or TRBV6-3 and TRBJ2-7, with 9 nucleotides matching TRBD1. From germline, CDR1 is MNHEY and CDR2 SVGEGT. The CDR3 totals 15 residues. V gave up 5 bases and J gave up 1 base; unmatched junction bases: 6. CDR3 nucleotides: TGTGCCAGCAGTCGCCCCGGACAGGGGTCCTACGAGCAGTACTTC. Translating it yields CASSRPGQGSYEQYF.

This chain links TRBV7-8 with TRBJ2-7, with D maybe TRBD2 (5 bases). Between the trimmed V and J ends, which lost 4 bases and 7 bases, there was a span of 11 bases. Looked up from germline, CDR1 is SGHVS and CDR2 is FQNEAQ. The CDR3 consists of 12 residues. The CDR3 spells CASSSVGGEQYF. The CDR3 bases are TGTGCCAGCAGCTCGGTAGGCGGGGAGCAGTACTTC.

This clone was observed once. The chain recombines TRBV27 with TRBJ2-5; 8 bases line up with TRBD2. V was pared by 5 bases and J by 5 bases, with 4 bases of the junction left unmatched. CDR3 length: 13 amino acids. Germline CDR1 is MNHEY and CDR2 is SMNVEV (reference sequence). The CDR3 nucleotides are TGTGCCAGCAGTCGCACGGGAGGGGAGACCCAGTACTTC. Amino acid sequence: CASSRTGGETQYF.

The rearrangement joins TRBV9 to TRBJ1-2, with 8 bases identical to TRBD1. Per germline, CDR1 SGDLS and CDR2 YYNGEE. This CDR3 is 13 amino acids long. V shed 5 bases, J shed 4 bases, and the junction held 4 bases outside the gene matches. The CDR3 region has the DNA TGTGCCAGCAGGACAGGGGACCGCTATGGCTACACCTTC. Its translation: CASRTGDRYGYTF.

The chain carries TRBV28 and TRBJ1-6, with D possibly TRBD1 on 5 matching bases. The ends were cut back, 5 bases at V and 8 bases at J, with 13 bases in the middle. Germline loops: CDR1 MDHEN, CDR2 SYDVKM. CDR3 size: 14 residues. CDR3 nucleotides: TGTGCCAGCAGTCTCACAGGAACGTATTCACCCCTCCACTTT. Translated, it gives CASSLTGTYSPLHF.

This chain links TRBV25-1 with TRBJ1-2; D perhaps matches TRBD1 (5 bases). In germline, CDR1 is MGHDK, CDR2 SYGVNS. Trimming removed 6 bases at V and 5 bases at J, with 10 bases between. CDR3 length: 12 residues. The CDR3 here is CASRGQTYGYTF. CDR3 sequence (DNA): TGTGCCAGCAGGGGGCAGACGTATGGCTACACCTTC.

This clone was seen just once. This chain joins TRBV9 and TRBJ2-3; perhaps TRBD1 as D (6 bases). Per germline, CDR1 SGDLS and CDR2 YYNGEE. The CDR3 runs 15 residues. V lost 1 base and J 4 bases, leaving 13 bases between the germline ends. CDR3 protein: CASSVLQGRADTQYF. CDR3 coding DNA: TGTGCCAGCAGCGTACTACAGGGAAGGGCAGATACGCAGTATTTT.

The chain recombines TRBV4-2 with TRBJ2-7; maybe TRBD1 (6 bases). CDR3 length: 15 residues. CDR1 LGHNA and CDR2 YNFKEQ come from the germline V gene. Trimming left V 2 bases short and J 0 bases short, with 11 bases between. CDR3: CASSQIGQSSYEQYF. The CDR3, as DNA: TGTGCCAGCAGCCAAATTGGACAGAGCTCCTACGAGCAGTACTTC.

This clone was picked up one time. This rearrangement joins TRBV2 to TRBJ2-7; weak D call: TRBD1 (6 bases). Trimming took off 6 bases at V and 2 bases at J, with 14 bases between the two ends. In germline, CDR1 is SNHLY, CDR2 FYNNEI. The CDR3 has 14 amino acids. The CDR3 DNA reads as TGTGCCAGCAGAGAGAGGACAGAGACCTACGAGCAGTACTTC. Amino acid sequence: CASRERTETYEQYF.

The chain links TRBV4-2 to TRBJ1-4; D remains ambiguous. The V and J ends lost 1 base and 5 bases respectively, with 14 bases between them. The CDR3 runs to 16 residues. CDR1 is LGHNA and CDR2 is YNFKEQ in the germline V gene. The CDR3 DNA follows: TGTGCCAGCAGCCAAGCTCAAGGGAGTTCAAATGAAAAACTGTTTTTT. Protein: CASSQAQGSSNEKLFF.